The text below deals with one TCR beta chain. The sample comes from a study of shared clonotypes between healthy human individuals. This table comes from immunoSEQ multiplex PCR, and its TCRdb copy is limited to in-frame clones, with some not included. The sample lists approximately 530,000 clones, approximately 94% occurring once. Source material: naive CD4+ T cells sorted from blood. Subset in this sample: CD45RA+ positively selected. This TCR derives from a woman in her 30s in good health.

CDR3 bases: TGCGCCAGCACCCCTGGATCTGGAAACACCATATATTTT. This codes for CASTPGSGNTIYF. The chain links TRBV5-1 to TRBJ1-3; D is undetermined. The germline V gene has CDR1 SGHRS and CDR2 YFSETQ. The CDR3 extends over 13 amino acids. Trimming stripped 6 bases from V and 1 base from J, with 8 bases between.